These T cell receptor beta chains were read from a single sample in a study of beta chain features in type 1 diabetes. Assay used: immunoSEQ multiplex PCR; TCRdb lists only in-frame clones, some missing. The data contain hundreds of thousands of clones, about 14% of them singletons. The specimen was naive CD4+ T cells from blood. These receptors all come from a man between 18 and 29 years old with type 1 diabetes. Each CDR3 is given with its conserved first and last residue. Fields, in order: D gene, V gene, clone size, J gene, CDR3 DNA, CDR3 protein. A D gene is named only where the DNA matches it firmly. Clone size is given for some rows only: seen once, a few or many times, or a class if the clone is expanded.

d_gene: NA
v_gene: TRBV29-1
abundance: few
j_gene: TRBJ1-1
CDR3nt: TGCAGCGTTGAATATAGGGGGGACACTGAAGCTTTCTTT
CDR3aa: CSVEYRGDTEAFF

d_gene: NA
v_gene: TRBV10-3
abundance: few
j_gene: TRBJ2-6
CDR3nt: TGTGCCATCAGTGAGTCAGGTGGGGCCAACGTCCTGACTTTC
CDR3aa: CAISESGGANVLTF

d_gene: NA
v_gene: TRBV5-1
abundance: NA
j_gene: TRBJ2-5
CDR3nt: TGCGCCAGCAGCTTGGCCACGGTCCAAGAGACCCAGTACTTC
CDR3aa: CASSLATVQETQYF

d_gene: NA
v_gene: TRBV18
abundance: NA
j_gene: TRBJ2-7
CDR3nt: TGTGCCAGCTCACCAACGCTCGGCTACGAGCAGTACTTC
CDR3aa: CASSPTLGYEQYF

d_gene: NA
v_gene: TRBV29-1
abundance: few
j_gene: TRBJ2-5
CDR3nt: TGCAGCGTTGAGGGGAATGCACAAGAGACCCAGTACTTC
CDR3aa: CSVEGNAQETQYF

d_gene: NA
v_gene: TRBV6-4
abundance: few
j_gene: TRBJ1-2
CDR3nt: TGTGCCAGCAGTGACGACACCAACTATGGCTACACCTTC
CDR3aa: CASSDDTNYGYTF

d_gene: NA
v_gene: TRBV7-2
abundance: NA
j_gene: TRBJ2-2
CDR3nt: TGTGCCAGCAGCCCCGAACCGGGGGACACCGGGGAGCTGTTTTTT
CDR3aa: CASSPEPGDTGELFF

d_gene: NA
v_gene: TRBV5-1
abundance: few
j_gene: TRBJ2-2
CDR3nt: TGCGCCAGCAGCTTACTAGGAAACACCGGGGAGCTGTTTTTT
CDR3aa: CASSLLGNTGELFF

d_gene: NA
v_gene: TRBV4-2
abundance: NA
j_gene: TRBJ2-7
CDR3nt: TGTGCCAGCCCAGCCTCCTACGAGCAGTACTTC
CDR3aa: CASPASYEQYF

d_gene: TRBD1
v_gene: TRBV7-9
abundance: few
j_gene: TRBJ2-7
CDR3nt: TGTGCCAGCAGCCGGGACAGGACCTACGAGCAGTACTTC
CDR3aa: CASSRDRTYEQYF

d_gene: TRBD1
v_gene: TRBV6-5
abundance: NA
j_gene: TRBJ1-1
CDR3nt: TGTGCCAGCAGTTCCCCGGGACAGGGGGGAACTGAAGCTTTCTTT
CDR3aa: CASSSPGQGGTEAFF

d_gene: TRBD2
v_gene: TRBV29-1
abundance: few
j_gene: TRBJ2-7
CDR3nt: TGCAGCGTTTTGCTAGCGGGAGTAGACTACGAGCAGTACTTC
CDR3aa: CSVLLAGVDYEQYF

d_gene: TRBD2
v_gene: TRBV7-9
abundance: NA
j_gene: TRBJ2-1
CDR3nt: TGTGCCAGCAGCTTAGTTAGCGGGAGAGTCTATGAGCAGTTCTTC
CDR3aa: CASSLVSGRVYEQFF

d_gene: TRBD2
v_gene: TRBV7-2
abundance: NA
j_gene: TRBJ2-5
CDR3nt: TGTGCCAGCAGCACCGGACTAGCGTCGGAGACCCAGTACTTC
CDR3aa: CASSTGLASETQYF

d_gene: NA
v_gene: TRBV2
abundance: NA
j_gene: TRBJ2-7
CDR3nt: TGTGCCAGCACCCGGGGGTACGAGCAGTACTTC
CDR3aa: CASTRGYEQYF

d_gene: NA
v_gene: TRBV5-1
abundance: few
j_gene: TRBJ2-1
CDR3nt: TGCGCCAGCAGCCCCGCGACCATCTCCTACAATGAGCAGTTCTTC
CDR3aa: CASSPATISYNEQFF

d_gene: NA
v_gene: TRBV5-1
abundance: NA
j_gene: TRBJ2-7
CDR3nt: TGCGCCAGCAGCGGTGGACAGTCCTACGAGCAGTACTTC
CDR3aa: CASSGGQSYEQYF

d_gene: NA
v_gene: TRBV11-1
abundance: few
j_gene: TRBJ2-7
CDR3nt: TGTGCCAGCAGCTTCCTGAACACTCATTCCTACGAGCAGTACTTC
CDR3aa: CASSFLNTHSYEQYF

d_gene: NA
v_gene: TRBV7-9
abundance: few
j_gene: TRBJ1-1
CDR3nt: TGTGCCAGCAGCTTATGGGAGGAGGTCCCTGAAGCTTTCTTT
CDR3aa: CASSLWEEVPEAFF

d_gene: NA
v_gene: TRBV4-1
abundance: NA
j_gene: TRBJ2-1
CDR3nt: TGCGCCAGCAGCCAAGACTCAGGCTCCTACAATGAGCAGTTCTTC
CDR3aa: CASSQDSGSYNEQFF

d_gene: NA
v_gene: TRBV30
abundance: NA
j_gene: TRBJ1-1
CDR3nt: TGTGCCTGGAGTGGGACGACTCTAACTGAAGCTTTCTTT
CDR3aa: CAWSGTTLTEAFF

d_gene: TRBD2
v_gene: TRBV6-1
abundance: NA
j_gene: TRBJ2-7
CDR3nt: TGTGCCAGCAGTGAATCTGGGACTAGCGGGGGTTACGAGCAGTACTTC
CDR3aa: CASSESGTSGGYEQYF

d_gene: NA
v_gene: TRBV30
abundance: NA
j_gene: TRBJ1-3
CDR3nt: TGTGCCTGGAGTTTAGGGTCTGGAAACACCATATATTTT
CDR3aa: CAWSLGSGNTIYF

d_gene: TRBD1
v_gene: TRBV7-9
abundance: NA
j_gene: TRBJ1-2
CDR3nt: TGTGCCAGCAGCTTCGGACAGGGGATCTATGGCTACACCTTC
CDR3aa: CASSFGQGIYGYTF

d_gene: NA
v_gene: TRBV4-2
abundance: few
j_gene: TRBJ1-1
CDR3nt: TGTGCCAGCAGCCGATCTTCTTTCGGGACAAGCGACACTGAAGCTTTCTTT
CDR3aa: CASSRSSFGTSDTEAFF

d_gene: NA
v_gene: TRBV19
abundance: few
j_gene: TRBJ2-5
CDR3nt: TGTGCCAGTAGTATTCCTGGGGGGGCCTCGGGAGAGACCCAGTACTTC
CDR3aa: CASSIPGGASGETQYF

d_gene: NA
v_gene: TRBV7-3
abundance: NA
j_gene: TRBJ2-7
CDR3nt: TGTGCCAGCAGCTCCCTTTCGGGGCACCCCTACGAGCAGTACTTC
CDR3aa: CASSSLSGHPYEQYF

d_gene: NA
v_gene: TRBV5-4
abundance: few
j_gene: TRBJ2-5
CDR3nt: TGTGCCAGCAGCGACGACTTAATGGGACCCCGTAGCGTCTACTTC
CDR3aa: CASSDDLMGPRSVYF

d_gene: TRBD2
v_gene: TRBV10-3
abundance: few
j_gene: TRBJ2-1
CDR3nt: TGTGCCATCAGGGGGACTAGCGGAGGCCCCTCCTCCTACAATGAGCAGTTCTTC
CDR3aa: CAIRGTSGGPSSYNEQFF

d_gene: NA
v_gene: TRBV29-1
abundance: few
j_gene: TRBJ2-7
CDR3nt: TGCAGCGTTGATCAGGGGGGAACCTACGAGCAGTACTTC
CDR3aa: CSVDQGGTYEQYF

d_gene: TRBD2
v_gene: TRBV4-2
abundance: NA
j_gene: TRBJ2-3
CDR3nt: TGTGCCAGCAGCCAAGATATGGGCGGGAGTGCGGATACGCAGTATTTT
CDR3aa: CASSQDMGGSADTQYF